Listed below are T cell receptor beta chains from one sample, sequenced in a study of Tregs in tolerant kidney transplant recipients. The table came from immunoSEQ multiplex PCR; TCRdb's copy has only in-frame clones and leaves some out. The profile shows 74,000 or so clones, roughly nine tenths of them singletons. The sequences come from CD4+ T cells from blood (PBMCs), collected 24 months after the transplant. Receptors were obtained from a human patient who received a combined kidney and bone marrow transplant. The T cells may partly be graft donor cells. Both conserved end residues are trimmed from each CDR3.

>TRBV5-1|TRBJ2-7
ASSLVEGYEQY
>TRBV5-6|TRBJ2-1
ASSLVTAHTYNEQF
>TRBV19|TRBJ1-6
ASKPASSYNSPLH
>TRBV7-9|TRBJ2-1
ASTSWATYNEQF
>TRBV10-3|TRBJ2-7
AISESGGDEQY
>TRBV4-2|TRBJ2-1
ASSQEPGQGGYNEQF
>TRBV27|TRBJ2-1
ASSLTGEAYNEQF
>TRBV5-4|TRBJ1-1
ASSFWDSAEAF
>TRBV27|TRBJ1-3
ASSPREAGNTIY
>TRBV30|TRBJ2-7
AWSVRGEQY
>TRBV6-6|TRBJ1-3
ASSYSEGSGNTIY
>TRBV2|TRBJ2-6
ANHRVSGANVLT
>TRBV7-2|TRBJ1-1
ASSPSGRGPNTEAF
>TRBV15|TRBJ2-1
ATSRGGQVRNEQF
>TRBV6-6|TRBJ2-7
ASSYGDSPPREY
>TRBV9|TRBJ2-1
ASSVGTVRISSQNEQF
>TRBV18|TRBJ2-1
ASSRGQGVYNEQF
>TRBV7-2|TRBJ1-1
ASSPRGTGGTEAF
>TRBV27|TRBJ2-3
ASSFLTNTDTQY
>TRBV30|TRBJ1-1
AWIRRQVNTEAF
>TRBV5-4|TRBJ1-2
ASSHIYRGGYGYT
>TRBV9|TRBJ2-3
ASSLWGLADTDTQY
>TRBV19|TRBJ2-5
ASSILGRETQY
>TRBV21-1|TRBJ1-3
ASSVRLGQGVRGNTIY
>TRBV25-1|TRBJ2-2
ASTSRRGSNTGELF
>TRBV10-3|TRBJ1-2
AIAGQNGYT
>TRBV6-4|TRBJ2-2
ASSELANTGELF
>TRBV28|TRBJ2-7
ASRDPGGVHEQY
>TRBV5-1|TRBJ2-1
ASSLAGLAGRGNNEQF
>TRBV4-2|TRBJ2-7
ASSQERTTPPLYEQY
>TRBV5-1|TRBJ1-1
ASRTGQTTEAF
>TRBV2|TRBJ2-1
ASSGGTGGFYEQF
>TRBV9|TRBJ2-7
ASSVGETSLYEQY
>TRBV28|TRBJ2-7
ASGLAGATYEQY
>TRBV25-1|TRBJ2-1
ASSPAEKYNEQF
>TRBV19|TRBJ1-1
ASSTQLIHDNIIAEAF
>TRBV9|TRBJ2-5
ASSVDGLVQETQY
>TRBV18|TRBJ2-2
ASSPAGRRIGELF
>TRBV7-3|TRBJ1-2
ASSQDRGNGYT
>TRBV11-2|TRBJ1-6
ASSTSTGGAGSPLH
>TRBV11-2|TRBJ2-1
ASSPGSHNEQF
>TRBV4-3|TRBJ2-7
ASSQTTHSYEQY
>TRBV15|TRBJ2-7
ATGGQGFYEQY
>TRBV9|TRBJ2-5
ASSVMGQGETQY
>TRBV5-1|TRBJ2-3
ASSLDPGQTDTQY
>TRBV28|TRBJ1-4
ASSGGQYNEKLF
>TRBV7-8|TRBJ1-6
ASSLDRGGNSPLH
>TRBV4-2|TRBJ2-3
ASSQEGRGTDTQY
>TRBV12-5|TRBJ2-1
ASGSGLAGYNEQF
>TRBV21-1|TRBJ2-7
ASSKSPRASGKANEQY
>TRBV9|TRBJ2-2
ASSSTQNTGELF
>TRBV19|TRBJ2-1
ASSRLAGGPGEQF
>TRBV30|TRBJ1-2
AWLPGVAYGYT
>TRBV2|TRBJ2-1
ASSGLATLNNEQF
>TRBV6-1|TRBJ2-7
ASSSGQASSYEQY
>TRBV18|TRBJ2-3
ASSPGLAGTTDTQY
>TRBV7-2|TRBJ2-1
ASSLAGPTSGRGRNEQF
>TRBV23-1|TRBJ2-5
ASSQSHRDRETQY
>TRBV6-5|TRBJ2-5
ASSEDRAETQY